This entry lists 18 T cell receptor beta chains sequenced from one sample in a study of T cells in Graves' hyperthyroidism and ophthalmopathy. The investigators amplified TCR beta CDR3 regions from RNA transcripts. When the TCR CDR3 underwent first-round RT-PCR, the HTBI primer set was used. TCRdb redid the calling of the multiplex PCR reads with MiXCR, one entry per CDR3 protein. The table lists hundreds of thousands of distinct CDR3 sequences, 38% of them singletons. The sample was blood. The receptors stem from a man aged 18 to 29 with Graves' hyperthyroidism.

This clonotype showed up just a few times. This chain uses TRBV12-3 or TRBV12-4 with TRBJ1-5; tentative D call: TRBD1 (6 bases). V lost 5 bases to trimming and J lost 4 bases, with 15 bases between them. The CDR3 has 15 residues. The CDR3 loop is CASSTSGTPNQPQHF. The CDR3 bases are TGTGCCAGCAGTACGTCCGGGACACCGAATCAGCCCCAGCATTTT.

CDR3 sequence: CAINERGGYTF. DNA for the CDR3: TGTGCCATCAACGAGAGGGGTGGCTACACCTTC. The chain carries TRBV10-3 and TRBJ1-2, with a tentative D call TRBD1 (5 bases). V lost 7 bases, J lost 7 bases, and 10 bases lay in between. The CDR3 extends over 11 amino acids. Germline CDR1 and CDR2: ENHRY and SYGVKD.

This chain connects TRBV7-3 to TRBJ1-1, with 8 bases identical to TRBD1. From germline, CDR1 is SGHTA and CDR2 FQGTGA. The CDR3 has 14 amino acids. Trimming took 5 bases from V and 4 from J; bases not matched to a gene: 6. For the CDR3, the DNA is TGTGCCAGCAGCCCGCGGACAGGGTTCACTGAAGCTTTCTTT. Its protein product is CASSPRTGFTEAFF. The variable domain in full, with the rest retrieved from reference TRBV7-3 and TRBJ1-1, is GAGVSQTPSNKVTEKGKYVELRCDPISGHTALYWYRQSLGQGPEFLIYFQGTGAADDSGLPNDRFFAVRPEGSVSTLKIQRTERGDSAVYLCASSPRTGFTEAFFGQGTRLTVV.

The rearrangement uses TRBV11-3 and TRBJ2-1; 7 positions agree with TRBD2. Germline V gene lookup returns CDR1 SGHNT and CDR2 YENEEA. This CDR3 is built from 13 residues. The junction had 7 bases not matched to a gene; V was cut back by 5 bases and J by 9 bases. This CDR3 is CASSPSLAAEQFF. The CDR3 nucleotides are TGTGCCAGCAGCCCCTCGCTAGCGGCTGAGCAGTTCTTC. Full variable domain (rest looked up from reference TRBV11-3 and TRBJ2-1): EAGVVQSPRYKIIEKKQPVAFWCNPISGHNTLYWYLQNLGQGPELLIRYENEEAVDDSQLPKDRFSAERLKGVDSTLKIQPAELGDSAVYLCASSPSLAAEQFFGPGTRLTVL.

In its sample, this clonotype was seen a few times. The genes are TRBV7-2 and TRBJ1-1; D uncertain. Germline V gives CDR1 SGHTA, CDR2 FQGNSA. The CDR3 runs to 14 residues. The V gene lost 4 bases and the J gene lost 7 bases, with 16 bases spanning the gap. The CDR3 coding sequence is TGTGCCAGCAGCTCAGTCGCGGGAAGATATGAAGCTTTCTTT. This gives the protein CASSSVAGRYEAFF.

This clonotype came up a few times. The CDR3 region has the DNA TGTGCCAGCAGCACCCACGGGGGGGATTTGTGGTACGAGCAGTACTTC. This sequence encodes CASSTHGGDLWYEQYF. This sequence joins TRBV9 and TRBJ2-7; 8 nucleotides agree with TRBD2. V lost 4 bases to trimming and J lost 4 bases; unmatched junction nucleotides: 13. Germline V CDR1 and CDR2: SGDLS, YYNGEE. CDR3 length: 16 amino acids.

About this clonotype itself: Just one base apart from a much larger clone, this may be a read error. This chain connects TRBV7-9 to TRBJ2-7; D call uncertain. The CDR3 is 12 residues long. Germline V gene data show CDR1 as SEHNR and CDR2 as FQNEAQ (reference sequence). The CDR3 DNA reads TGTGCCAGCAGCTTAGAACAGTTGGAGCAGTGCTTC. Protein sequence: CASSLEQLEQCF.

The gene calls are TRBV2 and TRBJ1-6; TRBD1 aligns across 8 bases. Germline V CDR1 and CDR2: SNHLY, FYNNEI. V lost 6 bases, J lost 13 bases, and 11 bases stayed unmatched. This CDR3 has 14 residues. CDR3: CASRGGQGNQPLHF. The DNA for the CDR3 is TGTGCCAGCAGAGGCGGACAGGGTAACCAGCCCCTCCACTTT.

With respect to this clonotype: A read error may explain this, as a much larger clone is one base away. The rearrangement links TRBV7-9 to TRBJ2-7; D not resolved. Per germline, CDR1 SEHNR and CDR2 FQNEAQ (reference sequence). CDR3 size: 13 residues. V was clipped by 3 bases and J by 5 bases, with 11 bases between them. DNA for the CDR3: TGTGCCAGCAGCTTCAGCGTGATGGACGAGCAGTACTTC. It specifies CASSFSVMDEQYF.

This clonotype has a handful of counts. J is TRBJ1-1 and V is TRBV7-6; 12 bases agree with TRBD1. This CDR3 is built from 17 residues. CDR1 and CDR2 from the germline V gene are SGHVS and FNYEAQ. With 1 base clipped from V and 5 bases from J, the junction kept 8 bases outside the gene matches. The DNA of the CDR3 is TGTGCCAGCAGCTTAGGGGGACAGGGGGCAAAGCGGACTGAAGCTTTCTTT. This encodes CASSLGGQGAKRTEAFF.

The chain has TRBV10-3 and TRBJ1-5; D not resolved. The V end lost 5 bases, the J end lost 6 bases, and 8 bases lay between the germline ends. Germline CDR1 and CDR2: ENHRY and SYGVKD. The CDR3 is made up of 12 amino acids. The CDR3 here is CAISFSGQPQHF. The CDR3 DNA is TGTGCCATCAGTTTCTCTGGTCAGCCCCAGCATTTT.

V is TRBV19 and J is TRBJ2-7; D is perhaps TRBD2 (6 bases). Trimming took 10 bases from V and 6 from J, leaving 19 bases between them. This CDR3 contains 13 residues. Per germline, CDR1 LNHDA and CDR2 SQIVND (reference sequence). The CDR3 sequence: CATSSGRPLEQYF. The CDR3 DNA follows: TGTGCCACCTCATCCGGGAGACCCCTCGAGCAGTACTTC.

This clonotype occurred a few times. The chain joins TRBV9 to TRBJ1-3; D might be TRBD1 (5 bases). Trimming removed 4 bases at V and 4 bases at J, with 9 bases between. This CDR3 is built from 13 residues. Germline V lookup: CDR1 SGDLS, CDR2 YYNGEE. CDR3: CASSWGSGNTIYF. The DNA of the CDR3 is TGTGCCAGCAGCTGGGGGTCCGGAAACACCATATATTTT. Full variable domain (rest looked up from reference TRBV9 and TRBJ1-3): DSGVTQTPKHLITATGQRVTLRCSPRSGDLSVYWYQQSLDQGLQFLIQYYNGEERAKGNILERFSAQQFPDLHSELNLSSLELGDSALYFCASSWGSGNTIYFGEGSWLTVV.

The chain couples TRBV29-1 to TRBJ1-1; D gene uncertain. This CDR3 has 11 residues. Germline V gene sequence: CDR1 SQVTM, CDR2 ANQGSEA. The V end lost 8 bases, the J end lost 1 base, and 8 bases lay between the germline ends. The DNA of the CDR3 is TGCAGCTTGGCCCAGAACACTGAAGCTTTCTTT. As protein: CSLAQNTEAFF.

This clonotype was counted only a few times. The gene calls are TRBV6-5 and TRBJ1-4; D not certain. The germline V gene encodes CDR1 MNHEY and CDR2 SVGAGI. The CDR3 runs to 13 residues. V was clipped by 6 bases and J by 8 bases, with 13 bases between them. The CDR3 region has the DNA TGTGCCAGCAGCCCCTCGGATTGGGAAAAACTGTTTTTT. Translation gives CASSPSDWEKLFF.

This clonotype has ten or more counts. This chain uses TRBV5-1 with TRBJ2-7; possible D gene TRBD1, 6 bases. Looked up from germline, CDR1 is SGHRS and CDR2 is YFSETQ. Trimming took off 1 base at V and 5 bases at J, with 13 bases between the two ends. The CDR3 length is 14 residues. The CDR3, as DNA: TGCGCCAGCAGCTTGTCCAGAGGGGGTGACGAGCAGTACTTC. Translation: CASSLSRGGDEQYF.

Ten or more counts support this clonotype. The CDR3 region is CASSPEETQYF. The CDR3 nucleotides are TGTGCCAGCAGCCCAGAAGAGACCCAGTACTTC. The chain employs TRBV18 and TRBJ2-5, with D hard to call. Trimming shortened V by 8 bases and J by 3 bases, and 7 bases separated the two germline ends. Germline lookup yields CDR1 KGHSH and CDR2 LQKENI. The CDR3 runs to 11 residues.

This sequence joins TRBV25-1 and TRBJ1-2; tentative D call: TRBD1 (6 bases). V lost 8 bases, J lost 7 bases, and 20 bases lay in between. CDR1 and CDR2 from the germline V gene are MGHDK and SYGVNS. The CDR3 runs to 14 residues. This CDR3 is CASGKQGGDRGYTF. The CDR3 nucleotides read TGTGCCAGCGGTAAACAGGGAGGCGATCGTGGCTACACCTTC.